This T cell receptor beta chain was identified during a study of blood T cell repertoires in COVID-19. Study overall: Collection of acute and convalescent COVID-19 samples took place in the United States, Italy and Spain. T cells, B-cell-depleted T cells, or PBMCs provided the cDNA or gDNA that served as material.

Under the authors' procedure: Amplifying reference gene primers gave estimates of nucleated cell counts. Using immunoSEQ multiplex PCR, the repertoire was profiled, and TCRdb retains in-frame clones only, with some absent. The V and J calls and clone size were taken over from that table, and D and trimming were inferred from the DNA. The sample has roughly 140,000 clones, about 88% seen once. The CDR3 is 15 residues long. V lost 3 bases to trimming and J lost 6 bases; unmatched junction nucleotides: 7. The germline V gene encodes CDR1 MDHEN and CDR2 SYDVKM. This clonotype originated in a woman in her 70s with acute or convalescent COVID-19. Specimen: peripheral blood. This chain links TRBV28 with TRBJ2-1; 8 bases are a match to TRBD2. CDR3 region: CASSFRGLVGNEQFF. CDR3 DNA sequence: TGTGCCAGCAGTTTCCGGGGACTAGTTGGCAATGAGCAGTTCTTC.